Following are 23 T cell receptor beta chains from one sample sequenced in a study of T cell repertoires in cytomegalovirus infection. These receptors lack a known antigen. TCRdb re-derived calls from the reads in MiXCR, one entry per CDR3 protein. The table includes tens of thousands of distinct CDR3 sequences, under 30% detected once. The specimen was CD8+ T cells from cultured PBMCs, collected from culture after CMV antigen stimulation. These receptors were taken from a human donor in good health (CMV status not recorded). Some clones in this sample may be carry-over from other donors' samples.

This clonotype was seen a few times. The V call is TRBV12-3 or TRBV12-4, the J call TRBJ2-1; D is unclear. Trimming removed 0 bases from V and 4 bases from J, with 4 bases in between. This CDR3 contains 13 residues. CDR3 region: CASSLASYNEQFF. Written as DNA, the CDR3 is TGTGCCAGCAGTTTAGCAAGTTACAATGAGCAGTTCTTC.

This clonotype was found a few times. This chain uses TRBV9 with TRBJ2-1, with TRBD2 identical over 9 bases. CDR3 length: 17 amino acids. J lost 7 bases, V lost 1 base, and 12 bases had no gene match. Germline V CDR1 and CDR2: SGDLS, YYNGEE. CDR3 nucleotides: TGTGCCAGCAGCGTACCCAAGGGTGGCGGGGGGGCAAATGAGCAGTTCTTC. It codes for CASSVPKGGGGANEQFF.

This clonotype has ten or more counts. This rearrangement joins TRBV4-1 to TRBJ2-7; D call uncertain. Germline V gene lookup returns CDR1 MGHRA and CDR2 YSYEKL. Deletions cut 4 bases from V and 0 bases from J, with 13 bases between. This CDR3 has 15 amino acids. The CDR3 nucleotides are TGCGCCAGCAGCCCGTCCGTGACTGCCTCCTACGAGCAGTACTTC. It translates to CASSPSVTASYEQYF.

This clonotype has at least ten counts. V gene TRBV11-2 combines with J gene TRBJ1-1; D might be TRBD1 (6 bases). V was shortened by 0 bases and J by 0 bases, with 14 bases between the two germline ends. The CDR3 covers 17 residues. Germline CDR1 reads SGHAT; CDR2 reads FQNNGV. CDR3 nucleotide sequence: TGTGCCAGCAGCTTAGATGGGCAGGGGAGCGTGAACACTGAAGCTTTCTTT. The encoded protein is CASSLDGQGSVNTEAFF. Variable domain in full (rest from reference TRBV11-2 and TRBJ1-1): EAGVAQSPRYKIIEKRQSVAFWCNPISGHATLYWYQQILGQGPKLLIQFQNNGVVDDSQLPKDRFSAERLKGVDSTLKIQPAKLEDSAVYLCASSLDGQGSVNTEAFFGQGTRLTVV.

In this sample, this clonotype turned up many times. The chain links TRBV19 to TRBJ1-4, with a possible D match to TRBD1 (5 bases). The CDR3 sequence is 15 residues long. CDR1 is LNHDA, CDR2 SQIVND, per germline (reference sequence). V was clipped by 7 bases and J by 6 bases, with 18 bases between them. The CDR3 sequence: CASNVFSGSDEKLFF. CDR3 DNA sequence: TGTGCCAGTAACGTTTTCTCAGGGAGTGATGAAAAACTGTTTTTT.

This chain joins TRBV6-1 and TRBJ1-1; the D is unclear. Between the trimmed V and J ends, which lost 2 bases and 1 base, there was a span of 11 bases. Looked up from germline, CDR1 is MNHNS and CDR2 is SASEGT. This CDR3 has 15 residues. The CDR3 sequence: CASSENESGNTEAFF. DNA for the CDR3: TGTGCCAGCAGTGAAAATGAGTCTGGGAACACTGAAGCTTTCTTT.

Ten or more counts support this clonotype. The chain is built from TRBV24-1 and TRBJ1-2, with a weak D call TRBD1 (6 bases). The V gene lost 1 base and the J gene lost 7 bases, with 21 bases spanning the gap. Germline CDR1 and CDR2: KGHDR and SFDVKD. This CDR3 spans 17 amino acids. The CDR3 protein is CATSDLNTGPHNSGYTF. The DNA for the CDR3 is TGTGCCACCAGTGATTTAAATACAGGGCCCCACAATTCTGGCTACACCTTC.

The V call is TRBV7-9, the J call TRBJ1-2, with 12 positions matching TRBD1. Germline assignment: CDR1 SEHNR and CDR2 FQNEAQ (reference sequence). The CDR3 loop spans 15 amino acids. V shed 5 bases, J shed 6 bases, and the junction held 7 bases outside the gene matches. CDR3 residues: CASSLGTGGVDGYTF. CDR3 DNA sequence: TGTGCCAGCAGCCTCGGGACAGGGGGCGTCGATGGCTACACCTTC. Based on the CDR3 plus reference TRBV7-9 and TRBJ1-2, the full variable domain is DTGVSQNPRHKITKRGQNVTFRCDPISEHNRLYWYRQTLGQGPEFLTYFQNEAQLEKSRLLSDRFSAERPKGSFSTLEIQRTEQGDSAMYLCASSLGTGGVDGYTFGSGTRLTVV.

This clonotype was picked up many times. V gene TRBV6-6 combines with J gene TRBJ1-4, with D possibly being TRBD1 (6 bases). The V end was cut by 0 bases, the J end by 6 bases, with 11 bases between. The CDR3 extends over 15 amino acids. Germline lookup yields CDR1 MNHNY and CDR2 SVGAGI (reference sequence). CDR3 amino acids: CASSYSTGGDEKLFF. CDR3 bases: TGTGCCAGCAGTTACTCGACAGGCGGCGATGAAAAACTGTTTTTT.

The chain uses TRBV14 and TRBJ2-7; 7 bases map to TRBD2. Germline-derived CDR1 and CDR2 are SGHDN and FVKESK. The CDR3 consists of 14 residues. Trimming took 4 bases from V and 2 from J; bases not matched to a gene: 5. The CDR3 coding sequence is TGTGCCAGCAGCCGCCAGCGGGATCCCTACGAGCAGTACTTC. Its protein is CASSRQRDPYEQYF. Looking up the rest from reference TRBV14 and TRBJ2-7 gives the full variable domain: EAGVTQFPSHSVIEKGQTVTLRCDPISGHDNLYWYRRVMGKEIKFLLHFVKESKQDESGMPNNRFLAERTGGTYSTLKVQPAELEDSGVYFCASSRQRDPYEQYFGPGTRLTVT.

This chain connects TRBV6-1 to TRBJ2-1, with 9 bases fitting TRBD2. The V gene's germline CDR1 is MNHNS and CDR2 SASEGT. CDR3 length: 16 residues. The J segment lost 3 bases and the V segment lost 6 bases, leaving 9 bases of the junction unmatched. The CDR3 is CASSLDTSGYYNEQFF. DNA of the CDR3: TGTGCCAGCAGCCTCGATACTAGCGGGTACTACAATGAGCAGTTCTTC.

The gene calls are TRBV5-8 and TRBJ2-7; 11 bases align to TRBD2. The germline CDR1 and CDR2 sequences are SGHTS and YDEGEE. The V and J ends lost 3 bases and 2 bases, in that order; junction bases with no gene match: 4. CDR3 length: 15 amino acids. CDR3 nucleotides: TGTGCCAGCAGCTGGGGGACTAGCGGAACCTACGAGCAGTACTTC. The encoded protein is CASSWGTSGTYEQYF. The variable domain in full, with the rest retrieved from reference TRBV5-8 and TRBJ2-7, is EAGVTQSPTHLIKTRGQQATLRCSPISGHTSVYWYQQALGLGLQFLLWYDEGEERNRGNFPPRFSGRQFPNYSSELNVNALELEDSALYLCASSWGTSGTYEQYFGPGTRLTVT.

This clonotype was recorded many times. V is TRBV7-8 and J is TRBJ2-7; 11 bases align to TRBD2. Trimming removed 0 bases from V and 5 bases from J; junction bases left unmatched: 9. CDR3 length: 17 residues. CDR1 and CDR2 (germline): SGHVS, FQNEAQ. CDR3 protein: CASSLANSGRAIDEQYF. Written as DNA, the CDR3 is TGTGCCAGCAGCTTAGCCAATAGCGGGAGGGCCATCGACGAGCAGTACTTC.

This clonotype was seen many times. The junction departs from the called germline gene at one end, perhaps through a read error. The chain links TRBV28 to TRBJ2-5; TRBD1 might be the D (5 bases). Germline V gene lookup returns CDR1 MDHEN and CDR2 SYDVKM. The CDR3 sequence is 14 residues long. CDR3 in amino acids: CATSTGRRAETQYF. The CDR3 DNA reads as TGTGCCACCAGTACAGGTCGGCGAGCGGAGACCCAGTACTTC. Full variable domain (missing parts from reference TRBV28 and TRBJ2-5): DVKVTQSSRYLVKRTGEKVFLECVQDMDHENMFWYRQDPGLGLRLIYFSYDVKMKEKGDIPEGYSVSREKKERFSLILESASTNQTSMYLCATSTGRRAETQYFGPGTRLLVL.

Many counts were recorded for this clonotype. The rearrangement uses TRBV6-4 and TRBJ2-3; no definite D call. This CDR3 is built from 13 residues. The V gene's germline CDR1 is MRHNA and CDR2 SNTAGT. V lost 3 bases to trimming and J lost 2 bases, with 6 bases between them. CDR3 region: CASSESDTDTQYF. The CDR3 coding sequence is TGTGCCAGCAGTGAAAGCGACACAGATACGCAGTATTTT.

At least ten counts were recorded for this clonotype. The chain uses TRBV7-2 and TRBJ2-3; D is possibly TRBD2 (6 bases). Per germline, CDR1 SGHTA and CDR2 FQGNSA. V lost 6 bases, J lost 5 bases, and 15 bases lay in between. The CDR3 sequence is 14 residues long. CDR3 in DNA: TGTGCCAGCAGAGGTACCCTTAGCGGAGATACGCAGTATTTT. Translating it yields CASRGTLSGDTQYF.

The table lists this clonotype with a few counts. V usage is TRBV12-3 or TRBV12-4 and J usage is TRBJ2-7; D possibly corresponds to TRBD1 (5 bases). This CDR3 has 16 residues. V was trimmed by 6 bases and J by 2 bases, leaving 20 bases between them. The CDR3: CASSTTDTLRAYEQYF. CDR3 DNA: TGTGCCAGCAGCACTACGGACACCCTCCGCGCCTACGAGCAGTACTTC.

This clonotype was detected many times. The V call is TRBV7-9, the J call TRBJ2-1; D unresolved. V dropped 1 base and J dropped 6 bases, with 4 bases sitting between them. The CDR3 extends over 12 amino acids. The germline gives CDR1 SEHNR, CDR2 FQNEAQ (reference sequence). CDR3 nucleotides: TGTGCCAGCAGCTTAGACCCCAATGAGCAGTTCTTC. Translating gives CASSLDPNEQFF. The full variable domain, rest sourced from reference TRBV7-9 and TRBJ2-1, is DTGVSQNPRHKITKRGQNVTFRCDPISEHNRLYWYRQTLGQGPEFLTYFQNEAQLEKSRLLSDRFSAERPKGSFSTLEIQRTEQGDSAMYLCASSLDPNEQFFGPGTRLTVL.

This clonotype was seen more than once but under ten times. Here the CDR3 DNA reads TGTGCCAGCAGCATTTGGGTTGGACTAGCGAACACCGGGGAGCTGTTTTTT. Its translation: CASSIWVGLANTGELFF. This chain joins TRBV7-2 and TRBJ2-2; TRBD2 agrees at 7 bases. Germline V lookup: CDR1 SGHTA, CDR2 FQGNSA. This CDR3 has 17 residues. J was trimmed by 0 bases and V by 5 bases; bases with no gene match: 9.

This clonotype has just a few counts. The CDR3 protein is CATSRGTVDNYGYTF. CDR3 nucleotides: TGTGCCACCAGCAGAGGGACAGTAGATAACTATGGCTACACCTTC. The rearrangement uses TRBV15 and TRBJ1-2, with D maybe TRBD1 (6 bases). V was trimmed by 1 base and J by 1 base, leaving 10 bases between them. The CDR3 contains 15 residues. Germline values: CDR1 LNHNV, CDR2 YYDKDF (reference sequence).

This clonotype was seen many times. The rearrangement uses TRBV7-9 and TRBJ2-7, with unresolved D. The CDR3 contains 11 residues. Germline V lookup: CDR1 SEHNR, CDR2 FQNEAQ (reference sequence). V was shortened by 7 bases and J by 6 bases, with 10 bases between the two germline ends. Here the CDR3 reads CASTLMGEQYF. The CDR3 DNA reads as TGTGCCAGCACCTTGATGGGCGAGCAGTACTTC.

The rearrangement joins TRBV19 to TRBJ2-7; D tentatively reads TRBD1 or TRBD2 (5 bases each). Germline CDR1 is LNHDA and CDR2 is SQIVND (reference sequence). V was trimmed by 6 bases and J by 2 bases, leaving 20 bases between them. The CDR3 covers 16 residues. CDR3 sequence reads: CASSQLGVQPTYEQYF. DNA of the CDR3: TGTGCCAGTAGCCAACTGGGGGTCCAACCTACCTACGAGCAGTACTTC. The entire variable domain, with the rest obtained from reference TRBV19 and TRBJ2-7, is as follows: DGGITQSPKYLFRKEGQNVTLSCEQNLNHDAMYWYRQDPGQGLRLIYYSQIVNDFQKGDIAEGYSVSREKKESFPLTVTSAQKNPTAFYLCASSQLGVQPTYEQYFGPGTRLTVT.

This clonotype was observed a handful of times. This rearrangement joins TRBV4-3 to TRBJ2-7, with 7 bases matching TRBD1. Germline V lookup: CDR1 LGHNA, CDR2 YSLEER. With V trimmed by 0 bases and J by 3 bases, 5 bases remained unmatched. This CDR3 comprises 15 residues. In DNA form, the CDR3 reads TGCGCCAGCAGCCAAGATGAGGGACAGATCTACGAGCAGTACTTC. Translated, it gives CASSQDEGQIYEQYF.